Presented here are 10 T cell receptor beta chains from one specimen sequenced in a study of cytomegalovirus exposure and HLA in healthy donors. PCR used 60 Vbeta primers and 13 Jbeta primers. Libraries were prepared by immunoSEQ multiplex PCR; TCRdb keeps only in-frame clonotypes and omits some of them. This specimen shows 100,000 to 150,000 clones; the ten leading clones hold approximately 1.5%. Sample: PBMCs. The receptors originated from a woman between 35 and 50 years old in good health and CMV-seronegative.

The rearrangement links TRBV11-2 to TRBJ1-5; D may be TRBD1 (6 bases). CDR1 is SGHAT, CDR2 FQNNGV, per germline. V lost 3 bases and J 4 bases, leaving 7 bases between the germline ends. The CDR3 is 13 amino acids. In nucleotides, the CDR3 is TGTGCCAGCAGCTTGAGGGGGAATCAGCCCCAGCATTTT. This encodes CASSLRGNQPQHF. The variable domain in full, with the rest retrieved from reference TRBV11-2 and TRBJ1-5, is EAGVAQSPRYKIIEKRQSVAFWCNPISGHATLYWYQQILGQGPKLLIQFQNNGVVDDSQLPKDRFSAERLKGVDSTLKIQPAKLEDSAVYLCASSLRGNQPQHFGDGTRLSIL.

The V and J genes are TRBV4-3 and TRBJ1-2; possible D gene TRBD1, 5 bases. Germline V gene sequence: CDR1 LGHNA, CDR2 YSLEER. The CDR3 is 12 amino acids. The V gene lost 0 bases and the J gene lost 7 bases, with 6 bases spanning the gap. This CDR3 reads CASSQDQGGYTF. The CDR3 DNA follows: TGCGCCAGCAGCCAAGATCAGGGTGGCTACACCTTC.

The chain is built from TRBV27 and TRBJ2-7; D is possibly TRBD2 (5 bases). CDR1 and CDR2 (germline): MNHEY, SMNVEV (reference sequence). The CDR3 sequence is 15 residues long. V lost 0 bases to trimming and J lost 1 base, with 10 bases between them. In DNA, the CDR3 is TGTGCCAGCAGTTTATCTAGCGTGACTTCCTACGAGCAGTACTTC. This codes for CASSLSSVTSYEQYF.

The genes are TRBV5-4 and TRBJ1-3; D is undetermined. Germline-derived CDR1 and CDR2 are SGHNT and YYREEE (reference sequence). This CDR3 contains 16 residues. V was cut by 4 bases and J by 0 bases, with 14 bases left in between. CDR3 protein: CASSPTPGNSGNTIYF. In DNA form, the CDR3 reads TGTGCCAGCAGCCCTACCCCAGGAAACTCTGGAAACACCATATATTTT.

V usage is TRBV15 and J usage is TRBJ2-1, with 7 positions matching TRBD1. Unmatched junction bases numbered 5, after V lost 0 bases and J lost 6 bases. This CDR3 has 15 residues. The germline CDR1 and CDR2 sequences are LNHNV and YYDKDF (reference sequence). The CDR3 spells CATSRDLYRGNEQFF. The CDR3 DNA reads as TGTGCCACCAGCAGAGATTTATACAGGGGCAATGAGCAGTTCTTC.

The V call is TRBV7-6, the J call TRBJ2-1, with 11 bases matching TRBD2. After removal of 1 base from V and 8 bases from J, the junction contained 10 bases not matched to a gene. Germline CDR1 and CDR2: SGHVS and FNYEAQ. The CDR3 sequence is 17 residues long. This chain's CDR3 is CASSLETSGVLWDEQFF. In DNA, the CDR3 is TGTGCCAGCAGCTTAGAGACTAGCGGGGTTTTGTGGGATGAGCAGTTCTTC.

The chain recombines TRBV7-9 with TRBJ2-5; D is perhaps TRBD1 (6 bases). Trimming shortened V by 5 bases and J by 2 bases, and 12 bases separated the two germline ends. The CDR3 spans 14 residues. Germline CDR1 reads SEHNR; CDR2 reads FQNEAQ (reference sequence). The CDR3 protein is CASSPYRVQETQYF. The CDR3 DNA sequence: TGTGCCAGCAGCCCTTACAGGGTTCAAGAGACCCAGTACTTC.

The genes are TRBV14 and TRBJ2-2; perhaps TRBD2 as D (6 bases). The CDR3 is 15 amino acids. V dropped 1 base and J dropped 4 bases, with 10 bases sitting between them. Germline V gives CDR1 SGHDN, CDR2 FVKESK. CDR3 sequence: CASSQGGAFTGELFF. Written as DNA, the CDR3 is TGTGCCAGCAGCCAAGGCGGGGCATTCACCGGGGAGCTGTTTTTT.

The J gene is TRBJ2-5, the V gene TRBV7-2; 14 positions match TRBD2. The V gene's germline CDR1 is SGHTA and CDR2 FQGNSA. Losses at the gene ends were 6 bases for V and 5 bases for J; bases not matched to a gene: 2. This CDR3 contains 14 residues. CDR3 nucleotide sequence: TGTGCCAGCAGTTGGACTAGCGGGGGGGAGACCCAGTACTTC. Residues: CASSWTSGGETQYF.

The rearrangement links TRBV28 to TRBJ2-2, with D perhaps matching TRBD2 (6 bases). Trimming cost V 6 bases and J 5 bases, with 16 bases left between them. The CDR3 is made up of 15 amino acids. Germline assignment: CDR1 MDHEN and CDR2 SYDVKM. CDR3 residues: CASSPAGRQTGELFF. For the CDR3, the DNA is TGTGCCAGCAGCCCCGCGGGACGTCAAACCGGGGAGCTGTTTTTT. The complete variable domain, with remaining parts taken from reference TRBV28 and TRBJ2-2, reads DVKVTQSSRYLVKRTGEKVFLECVQDMDHENMFWYRQDPGLGLRLIYFSYDVKMKEKGDIPEGYSVSREKKERFSLILESASTNQTSMYLCASSPAGRQTGELFFGEGSRLTVL.